The 4 T cell receptor beta chains below come from one sample, sequenced in a study of blood T cell repertoires in COVID-19. TCRdb keeps only in-frame clones here, not all; method: immunoSEQ multiplex PCR. The table includes 250,000 to 400,000 clones, more than 70% detected once. The sequenced material came from peripheral blood. The receptors shown here come from a woman aged 25-40 years with COVID-19, enrolled during active disease.

The chain is built from TRBV5-6 and TRBJ2-7, with 10 bases fitting TRBD1. This CDR3 is built from 15 residues. Germline trimming cut 4 bases from V and 3 bases from J; bases unmatched to any gene: 7. In germline, CDR1 is SGHDT, CDR2 YYEEEE. CDR3 in DNA: TGTGCCAGCAGCCGAACCGGACAGGGGGGCTACGAGCAGTACGTC. Translating it yields CASSRTGQGGYEQYV.

This rearrangement joins TRBV7-2 to TRBJ2-7, with TRBD2 as a possible D gene (7 bases). The CDR3 consists of 16 residues. In germline, CDR1 is SGHTA, CDR2 FQGNSA. V was clipped by 4 bases and J by 3 bases, with 19 bases between them. The CDR3, as DNA: TGTGCCAGCAGCTCCAAGAACGGGGGGCCTTTCTACGAGCAGTACTTC. The encoded protein is CASSSKNGGPFYEQYF. Combining the CDR3 with reference TRBV7-2 and TRBJ2-7 gives the whole variable domain GAGVSQSPSNKVTEKGKDVELRCDPISGHTALYWYRQSLGQGLEFLIYFQGNSAPDKSGLPSDRFSAERTGGSVSTLTIQRTQQEDSAVYLCASSSKNGGPFYEQYFGPGTRLTVT.

This chain links TRBV5-1 with TRBJ2-7; no definite D call. Trimming cost V 2 bases and J 4 bases, with 10 bases left between them. Germline values: CDR1 SGHRS, CDR2 YFSETQ. The CDR3 sequence is 13 residues long. The CDR3 sequence is CASSFQAGYEQYV. DNA of the CDR3: TGCGCCAGCAGCTTCCAGGCTGGGTACGAGCAGTACGTC.

This clone was counted only a few times. The V call is TRBV7-9, the J call TRBJ1-3, with TRBD1 matching over 9 bases. V lost 2 bases and J lost 2; bases outside the gene matches: 4. CDR1 and CDR2 from the germline V gene are SEHNR and FQNEAQ (reference sequence). The CDR3 spans 16 residues. CDR3 in amino acids: CASSLFGTGTGNTIYF. For the CDR3, the DNA is TGTGCCAGCAGCTTATTCGGGACAGGGACTGGAAACACCATATATTTT.